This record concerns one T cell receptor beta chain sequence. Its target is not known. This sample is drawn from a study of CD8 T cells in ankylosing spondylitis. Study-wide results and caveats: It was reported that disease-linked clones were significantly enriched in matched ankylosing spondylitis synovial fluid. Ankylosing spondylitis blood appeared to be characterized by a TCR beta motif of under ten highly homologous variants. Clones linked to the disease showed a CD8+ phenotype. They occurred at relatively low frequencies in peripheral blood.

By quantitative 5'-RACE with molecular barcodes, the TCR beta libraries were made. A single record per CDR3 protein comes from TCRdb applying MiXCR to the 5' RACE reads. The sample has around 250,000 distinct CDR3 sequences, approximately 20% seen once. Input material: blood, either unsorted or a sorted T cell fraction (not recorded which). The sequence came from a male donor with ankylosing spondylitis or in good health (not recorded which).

DNA for the CDR3: TGTGCCACCCTGGGGACCGGGGAGCTGTTTTTT. It codes for CATLGTGELFF. The chain employs TRBV7-9 and TRBJ2-2; no clear D gene. This CDR3 contains 11 residues. V was clipped by 10 bases and J by 5 bases, with 8 bases between them. The V gene's germline CDR1 is SEHNR and CDR2 FQNEAQ (reference sequence).